The 31 T cell receptor beta chains presented below share a single source sample, sequenced in a study of T-cell reconstitution after alpha-beta-depleted transplantation in children. Preparation of the TCRbeta library involved a method that used unique molecular identifiers. TCRdb reprocessed the PCR reads with MiXCR, giving one entry per CDR3 protein. The table shows about a million distinct CDR3 sequences, with about 30% occurring only once. The starting material was PBMCs, mostly from graft donor cells, obtained 360 days after TCRalphabeta/CD19-depleted stem cell transplant. These receptor sequences come from a boy under two years old who had a stem cell transplant for SCID, so the T cells may come from the graft donor.

The rearrangement joins TRBV27 to TRBJ2-5; D is uncertain. Germline CDR1 and CDR2: MNHEY and SMNVEV (reference sequence). V was pared by 5 bases and J by 5 bases, with 15 bases between. CDR3 size: 14 residues. For the CDR3, the DNA is TGTGCCAGCAGTCCAGATGGGGTTTGGGAGACCCAGTACTTC. The encoded protein is CASSPDGVWETQYF.

This clonotype occurred a few times. The rearrangement links TRBV14 to TRBJ2-7; the match to TRBD1 covers 12 bases. This CDR3 spans 15 amino acids. The germline V gene has CDR1 SGHDN and CDR2 FVKESK. V lost 6 bases to trimming and J lost 5 bases; unmatched junction nucleotides: 8. CDR3 sequence reads: CASRITGTGGDEQYF. The CDR3 DNA reads as TGTGCCAGCAGAATCACCGGGACAGGGGGCGACGAGCAGTACTTC.

The gene calls are TRBV15 and TRBJ2-5; D not certain. V was shortened by 1 base and J by 4 bases, with 1 base between the two germline ends. Germline CDR1 reads LNHNV; CDR2 reads YYDKDF (reference sequence). This CDR3 contains 11 residues. In nucleotides, the CDR3 is TGTGCCACCAGCAGAGTAGAGACCCAGTACTTC. This codes for CATSRVETQYF. The full variable domain, its missing parts supplied by reference TRBV15 and TRBJ2-5, is DAMVIQNPRYQVTQFGKPVTLSCSQTLNHNVMYWYQQKSSQAPKLLFHYYDKDFNNEADTPDNFQSRRPNTSFCFLDIRSPGLGDTAMYLCATSRVETQYFGPGTRLLVL.

V and J are TRBV7-9 and TRBJ1-1; D is unclear. CDR3 length: 14 amino acids. Germline V gives CDR1 SEHNR, CDR2 FQNEAQ (reference sequence). Trimming cost V 5 bases and J 2 bases, with 12 bases left between them. The CDR3 loop reads CASSRVVVNTEAFF. DNA for the CDR3: TGTGCCAGCAGCAGGGTAGTAGTAAACACTGAAGCTTTCTTT.

This clonotype occurred many times. The chain has TRBV7-2 and TRBJ2-1; 7 bases match TRBD1. Germline values: CDR1 SGHTA, CDR2 FQGNSA. V gave up 4 bases and J gave up 2 bases; unmatched junction bases: 5. The CDR3 consists of 15 residues. The CDR3 DNA follows: TGTGCCAGCAGCTCCGACAGGGTTACCTACAATGAGCAGTTCTTC. This sequence encodes CASSSDRVTYNEQFF.

In its sample, this clonotype was seen a few times. This rearrangement joins TRBV12-3 or TRBV12-4 to TRBJ1-2; D gene unclear. V was cut by 6 bases and J by 4 bases, with 15 bases left in between. CDR3 length: 14 residues. CDR3 amino acids: CASREEVESYGYTF. The CDR3 region has the DNA TGTGCCAGCAGGGAGGAGGTGGAGAGCTATGGCTACACCTTC.

This clonotype was recorded a few times. The chain uses TRBV20-1 and TRBJ2-1; 8 bases align to TRBD2. V shed 6 bases, J shed 2 bases, and the junction held 9 bases outside the gene matches. This CDR3 is built from 15 residues. Germline CDR1 is DFQATT and CDR2 is SNEGSKA (reference sequence). This CDR3 reads CSARSGGPTYNEQFF. In DNA, the CDR3 is TGCAGTGCAAGGAGCGGGGGCCCTACCTACAATGAGCAGTTCTTC.

This clonotype was found a few times. The chain recombines TRBV20-1 with TRBJ2-7; D possibly uses TRBD1 or TRBD2 (5 bases each). Trimming took 7 bases from V and 0 from J, leaving 13 bases between them. Germline V gene lookup returns CDR1 DFQATT and CDR2 SNEGSKA (reference sequence). There are 13 residues in the CDR3. CDR3 bases: TGCAGTGTGGGGGACCTCGACTCCTACGAGCAGTACTTC. Residues: CSVGDLDSYEQYF.

The chain links TRBV7-8 to TRBJ2-7; TRBD1 agrees at 8 bases. Germline CDR1 reads SGHVS; CDR2 reads FQNEAQ. The CDR3 spans 14 residues. V was pared by 2 bases and J by 6 bases, with 6 bases of the junction left unmatched. CDR3 region: CASSLQGASAEQYF. In nucleotides, the CDR3 is TGTGCCAGCAGCTTACAGGGGGCGTCTGCCGAGCAGTACTTC. The full variable domain, with the rest looked up from reference TRBV7-8 and TRBJ2-7, is GAGVSQSPRYKVAKRGQDVALRCDPISGHVSLFWYQQALGQGPEFLTYFQNEAQLDKSGLPSDRFFAERPEGSVSTLKIQRTQQEDSAVYLCASSLQGASAEQYFGPGTRLTVT.

This clonotype occurred once. This chain links TRBV4-1 with TRBJ2-7; D might be TRBD1 or TRBD2, each matching 6 bases. CDR3 length equals 13 residues. Germline CDR1 and CDR2: MGHRA and YSYEKL. With 4 bases removed from V and 7 bases from J, the gap between germline ends came to 14 bases. The CDR3 DNA follows: TGCGCCAGCAGCCGAGAAACAGGGAGGGAGCAGTACTTC. Protein: CASSRETGREQYF.

The V and J genes are TRBV4-3 and TRBJ1-1; D is uncertain. This CDR3 comprises 14 residues. V lost 0 bases and J lost 7, with 12 bases in between. Germline V gene lookup returns CDR1 LGHNA and CDR2 YSLEER. The CDR3 nucleotides read TGCGCCAGCAGCCAAGAAGGCAACGGGGATGAAGCTTTCTTT. Residues: CASSQEGNGDEAFF.

This clonotype was observed a few times. This rearrangement joins TRBV6-1 to TRBJ1-2, with a possible D match to TRBD1 (6 bases). Trimming removed 8 bases from V and 3 bases from J, with 16 bases in between. Germline V gene sequence: CDR1 MNHNS, CDR2 SASEGT. The CDR3 loop spans 14 amino acids. CDR3 protein: CASEEGGVDYGYTF. The CDR3 bases are TGTGCCAGCGAGGAAGGGGGAGTAGACTATGGCTACACCTTC.

This chain connects TRBV10-3 to TRBJ2-3, with 11 bases identical to TRBD2. Germline CDR1 reads ENHRY; CDR2 reads SYGVKD. V trimming: 5 bases; J trimming: 4 bases; junction bases outside the gene matches: 14. The length of the CDR3 is 18 residues. The CDR3 is CAISREFSGGDFADTQYF. In DNA, the CDR3 is TGTGCCATCAGTCGAGAATTTAGCGGGGGGGATTTCGCAGATACGCAGTATTTT.

This chain connects TRBV10-2 to TRBJ2-1, with 8 bases aligning to TRBD2. Per the germline V gene, CDR1 is WSHSY and CDR2 is SAAADI. V lost 7 bases to trimming and J lost 13 bases; unmatched junction nucleotides: 9. This CDR3 spans 12 amino acids. CDR3 nucleotides: TGCGCCAGCAATGGGCGGGGGGATCCCCAGTTCTTC. Protein product: CASNGRGDPQFF.

V is TRBV29-1 and J is TRBJ2-7; no firm D call. Between the trimmed V and J ends, which lost 0 bases and 2 bases, there was a span of 17 bases. From germline, CDR1 is SQVTM and CDR2 ANQGSEA. CDR3 length: 16 residues. This chain's CDR3 is CSVEDLGRAGTYEQYF. In nucleotides, the CDR3 is TGCAGCGTTGAAGATCTGGGCAGAGCAGGAACCTACGAGCAGTACTTC.

There are a few counts of this clonotype. The V and J genes are TRBV20-1 and TRBJ1-1; D not certain. Germline CDR1 is DFQATT and CDR2 is SNEGSKA (reference sequence). V lost 6 bases to trimming and J lost 5 bases, with 16 bases between them. CDR3 length: 13 residues. This CDR3 is CSALGVPGTEAFF. CDR3 DNA sequence: TGCAGTGCCCTTGGGGTCCCGGGTACTGAAGCTTTCTTT.

The V gene is TRBV5-1, the J gene TRBJ2-6; tentative D call: TRBD1 (5 bases). Germline loops: CDR1 SGHRS, CDR2 YFSETQ. There are 15 residues in the CDR3. V lost 5 bases and J 2 bases, leaving 11 bases between the germline ends. CDR3 DNA: TGCGCCAGCAGATTCTGGGGCACTGGGGCCAACGTCCTGACTTTC. It translates to CASRFWGTGANVLTF.

This clonotype was counted between two and nine times. The rearrangement joins TRBV11-2 to TRBJ1-6; D call uncertain. CDR3 length: 16 residues. From germline, CDR1 is SGHAT and CDR2 FQNNGV. V was cut by 0 bases and J by 7 bases, with 13 bases left in between. This CDR3 reads CASSLEGRRNNSPLHF. CDR3 in DNA: TGTGCCAGCAGCTTAGAGGGCAGGCGGAACAATTCACCCCTCCACTTT.

CDR3 DNA: TGTGCCAGCAGTTTGATAGGAGCGAACACTGAAGCTTTCTTT. It codes for CASSLIGANTEAFF. This chain links TRBV12-3 or TRBV12-4 with TRBJ1-1; no definite D call. Trimming took 3 bases from V and 1 from J, leaving 9 bases between them. The CDR3 is made up of 14 amino acids.

This clonotype was detected many times. This chain links TRBV28 with TRBJ1-5; 8 positions match TRBD1. Germline values: CDR1 MDHEN, CDR2 SYDVKM. Trimming at V came to 2 bases and at J to 3 bases, leaving 6 bases not matched to a gene. The CDR3 has 16 residues. The CDR3, as DNA: TGTGCCAGCAGTTTAACAGGGGGGTCCCTCAATCAGCCCCAGCATTTT. Translating it yields CASSLTGGSLNQPQHF. The whole variable domain, filled in from reference TRBV28 and TRBJ1-5, reads DVKVTQSSRYLVKRTGEKVFLECVQDMDHENMFWYRQDPGLGLRLIYFSYDVKMKEKGDIPEGYSVSREKKERFSLILESASTNQTSMYLCASSLTGGSLNQPQHFGDGTRLSIL.

V usage is TRBV5-1 and J usage is TRBJ1-1; D perhaps matches TRBD1 (6 bases). V was shortened by 4 bases and J by 1 base, with 23 bases between the two germline ends. This CDR3 has 18 amino acids. Germline CDR1 SGHRS, CDR2 YFSETQ. In DNA, the CDR3 is TGCGCCAGCAGCCCCCTCCGCCGGGGGGCAACCTGGAACACTGAAGCTTTCTTT. Amino acid sequence: CASSPLRRGATWNTEAFF.

In its sample, this clonotype was seen a few times. The genes are TRBV12-3 or TRBV12-4 and TRBJ2-5, with 10 bases identical to TRBD2. The CDR3 length is 17 residues. The V gene end was trimmed by 6 bases and the J gene end by 0 bases; junction bases not matched to a gene: 10. The CDR3 nucleotides read TGTGCCAGCAGAGGACCAGGACTAGCGGAGTACCAAGAGACCCAGTACTTC. Its translation is CASRGPGLAEYQETQYF.

The V and J genes are TRBV6-5 and TRBJ2-2; perhaps D is TRBD1 or TRBD2 (6 bases each). This CDR3 contains 15 residues. V was pared by 2 bases and J by 3 bases, with 10 bases between. Germline CDR1 reads MNHEY; CDR2 reads SVGAGI. The CDR3 protein is CASSYPGGDTGELFF. For the CDR3, the DNA is TGTGCCAGCAGTTACCCCGGGGGCGACACCGGGGAGCTGTTTTTT.

The V gene is TRBV29-1, the J gene TRBJ1-1; D is uncertain. There are 11 residues in the CDR3. Trimming cost V 6 bases and J 8 bases, with 13 bases left between them. Germline V gives CDR1 SQVTM, CDR2 ANQGSEA. The CDR3 sequence: CSVGDMGEAFF. The CDR3 nucleotides are TGCAGCGTCGGTGACATGGGGGAAGCTTTCTTT.

The V call is TRBV20-1, the J call TRBJ2-6; no clear D. The germline V gene has CDR1 DFQATT and CDR2 SNEGSKA (reference sequence). This CDR3 is built from 14 residues. The V end was cut by 3 bases, the J end by 2 bases, with 8 bases between. The CDR3 DNA follows: TGCAGTGCTAGTTCAATGGCTGGGGCCAACGTCCTGACTTTC. As protein: CSASSMAGANVLTF.

This sequence joins TRBV28 and TRBJ2-5; D is possibly TRBD2 (6 bases). Trimming took 2 bases from V and 5 from J, leaving 15 bases between them. This CDR3 has 15 residues. Germline CDR1 MDHEN, CDR2 SYDVKM. In nucleotides, the CDR3 is TGTGCCAGCAGTTTAAAGGCGGGGCGCGGGGAGACCCAGTACTTC. This sequence encodes CASSLKAGRGETQYF.

The CDR3, as DNA: TGTGCCAGCGGCGACAGGGAGGGGAGGGAGCAGTACTTC. It specifies CASGDREGREQYF. V usage is TRBV6-1 and J usage is TRBJ2-7; the D gene could be TRBD1 or TRBD2 (7 bases each). CDR3 length: 13 amino acids. Germline V gives CDR1 MNHNS, CDR2 SASEGT. Trimming removed 8 bases from V and 7 bases from J, with 18 bases in between.

The V and J genes are TRBV4-3 and TRBJ2-1; 7 bases are shared with TRBD1. The CDR3 sequence is 17 residues long. The V gene end was trimmed by 5 bases and the J gene end by 3 bases; junction bases not matched to a gene: 13. Germline loops: CDR1 LGHNA, CDR2 YSLEER. The CDR3 region is CASSDLPTGLVYNEQFF. The CDR3 nucleotides are TGCGCCAGCAGCGACCTTCCGACAGGGTTGGTCTACAATGAGCAGTTCTTC.

The gene calls are TRBV6-2 or TRBV6-3 and TRBJ2-7; possibly TRBD1 for D (5 bases). V dropped 6 bases and J dropped 3 bases, with 18 bases sitting between them. This CDR3 contains 15 residues. Germline V gene data show CDR1 as MNHEY and CDR2 as SVGEGT. CDR3 sequence reads: CASSPRRQGSYEQYF. The CDR3, as DNA: TGTGCCAGCAGCCCACGGCGGCAGGGAAGCTACGAGCAGTACTTC.

This chain links TRBV15 with TRBJ2-2; 7 positions match TRBD2. Trimming at V came to 3 bases and at J to 1 base, leaving 2 bases not matched to a gene. From germline, CDR1 is LNHNV and CDR2 YYDKDF (reference sequence). The CDR3 runs to 15 residues. Written as DNA, the CDR3 is TGTGCCACCAGCAGGTGGGGGGGGAACACCGGGGAGCTGTTTTTT. As protein: CATSRWGGNTGELFF.

This clonotype was detected a few times. The chain has TRBV6-5 and TRBJ2-7; tentatively, D is TRBD1 or TRBD2 (5 bases each). Trimming shortened V by 1 base and J by 5 bases, and 12 bases separated the two germline ends. The V gene's germline CDR1 is MNHEY and CDR2 SVGAGI. The CDR3 totals 14 residues. The CDR3 sequence is CASSYLGPTHEQYF. CDR3 DNA sequence: TGTGCCAGCAGTTACTTGGGACCAACCCACGAGCAGTACTTC.